This TCR beta chain comes out of a study of CD8+CD57+ T cells in acquired aplastic anemia. In the study overall: Each DNA sample taken from sorted CD4+ and CD8+ cells came to about 3 ug on average.

The germline V and J ends were trimmed by 0 bases and 4 bases, with 6 bases remaining between them. The CDR3 sequence is 13 residues long. Germline-derived CDR1 and CDR2 are ENHRY and SYGVKD. Genomic DNA, serving as template, underwent TCR beta VDJ and CDR3 profiling. MiXCR was run by TCRdb on the reads, yielding one entry per CDR3 protein. The sample has a few hundred thousand distinct CDR3 sequences, approximately 32% seen once. CD8+CD57+ cell expansion, shown by flow cytometry, had occurred in the patients selected for sequencing. The TCR sequence derives from a human donor with aplastic anemia. Sequenced material: sorted CD4+, CD8+, or CD8+CD57+ T cells (not recorded which) from PBMCs. The genes are TRBV10-3 and TRBJ1-1; D is uncertain. DNA of the CDR3: TGTGCCATCAGTGAGTCGGATGGCACTGAAGCTTTCTTT. It codes for CAISESDGTEAFF.